A single sample gave rise to the 26 T cell receptor beta chains below, sequenced in a study of blood T cell repertoires in COVID-19. The data were produced by immunoSEQ multiplex PCR, yet TCRdb's version contains in-frame clones alone and is incomplete. Found here are hundreds of thousands of clones, 88% of them singletons; the top ten hold around 3%. Material: PBMCs or T cells enriched from blood (not recorded which). Receptors originate from a woman between 50 and 59 years old who had recovered from COVID-19.

CDR3 amino acids: CASSRDRETAEQYF. CDR3 in DNA: TGTGCCAGCAGCCGGGACAGGGAGACTGCCGAGCAGTACTTC. The V and J genes are TRBV9 and TRBJ2-7; 9 bases map to TRBD1. Germline-derived CDR1 and CDR2 are SGDLS and YYNGEE. The CDR3 is 14 amino acids. Trimming took 4 bases from V and 6 from J; bases not matched to a gene: 8.

The rearrangement joins TRBV5-8 to TRBJ2-5, with D possibly matching TRBD2 (6 bases). Per germline, CDR1 SGHTS and CDR2 YDEGEE. The V gene lost 8 bases and the J gene lost 2 bases, with 16 bases spanning the gap. The CDR3 is 14 amino acids. The CDR3: CASPLGGAQETQYF. The CDR3 DNA is TGTGCCAGTCCCCTCGGCGGGGCTCAAGAGACCCAGTACTTC.

The chain employs TRBV5-4 and TRBJ1-4; no definite D call. Germline V lookup: CDR1 SGHNT, CDR2 YYREEE (reference sequence). V lost 9 bases and J lost 5, with 11 bases in between. The CDR3 extends over 12 amino acids. CDR3 sequence (DNA): TGTGCCATTTCCCGGGTAAATGAAAAACTGTTTTTT. Encoded protein: CAISRVNEKLFF.

The CDR3 sequence is CASSPGTSGSYNEQFF. The CDR3 nucleotides are TGTGCCAGCTCACCCGGGACTAGCGGCTCCTACAATGAGCAGTTCTTC. The rearrangement links TRBV18 to TRBJ2-1; 11 nucleotides match TRBD2. The CDR3 loop spans 16 amino acids. Germline trimming cut 3 bases from V and 0 bases from J; bases unmatched to any gene: 1. The germline V gene encodes CDR1 KGHSH and CDR2 LQKENI.

This rearrangement joins TRBV7-2 to TRBJ1-1; D ambiguous. V was trimmed by 1 base and J by 0 bases, leaving 9 bases between them. The germline CDR1 and CDR2 sequences are SGHTA and FQGNSA. The CDR3 contains 15 residues. The CDR3 DNA reads TGTGCCAGCAGCTTAGTTCCCAGAATGAACACTGAAGCTTTCTTT. Its protein is CASSLVPRMNTEAFF.

The V call is TRBV13, the J call TRBJ1-6; 8 nucleotides match TRBD1. With V trimmed by 5 bases and J by 10 bases, 10 bases remained unmatched. Germline V CDR1 and CDR2: PRHDT, FYEKMQ (reference sequence). CDR3 size: 15 residues. This CDR3 is CASSLGQGERSPLHF. CDR3 in DNA: TGTGCCAGCAGCCTCGGACAGGGCGAACGGTCACCCCTCCACTTT.

The J gene is TRBJ2-1, the V gene TRBV6-5; 7 bases are shared with TRBD2. The CDR3 spans 14 residues. CDR1 and CDR2 (germline): MNHEY, SVGAGI. V lost 5 bases to trimming and J lost 1 base; unmatched junction nucleotides: 2. As DNA, the CDR3 is TGTGCCAGCAGTCTAGCGGCATCCTACAATGAGCAGTTCTTC. Protein sequence: CASSLAASYNEQFF.

The chain recombines TRBV25-1 with TRBJ2-7; D unclear. CDR1 and CDR2 (germline): MGHDK, SYGVNS. V was clipped by 2 bases and J by 4 bases, with 12 bases between them. The CDR3 is 14 amino acids. In DNA, the CDR3 is TGTGCCAGCAGTGAAAAAGGTGTCAGGTACGAGCAGTACTTC. Protein: CASSEKGVRYEQYF.

The chain is built from TRBV7-2 and TRBJ1-3, with D possibly matching TRBD1 (6 bases). There are 17 residues in the CDR3. In germline, CDR1 is SGHTA, CDR2 FQGNSA. V was clipped by 0 bases and J by 2 bases, with 14 bases between them. The CDR3 coding sequence is TGTGCCAGCAGCTTAGCGTCCGGGACATTTCCTGGAAACACCATATATTTT. Its protein is CASSLASGTFPGNTIYF. Based on the CDR3 plus reference TRBV7-2 and TRBJ1-3, the full variable domain is GAGVSQSPSNKVTEKGKDVELRCDPISGHTALYWYRQSLGQGLEFLIYFQGNSAPDKSGLPSDRFSAERTGGSVSTLTIQRTQQEDSAVYLCASSLASGTFPGNTIYFGEGSWLTVV.

The chain recombines TRBV5-1 with TRBJ2-3; 10 positions agree with TRBD1. Trimming cost V 4 bases and J 5 bases; bases outside gene matches: 4. The V gene's germline CDR1 is SGHRS and CDR2 YFSETQ. The CDR3 consists of 14 residues. The CDR3 region is CASSDRDRGDTQYF. For the CDR3, the DNA is TGCGCCAGCAGCGACCGGGACAGGGGAGATACGCAGTATTTT.

This sequence joins TRBV19 and TRBJ2-1, with 9 bases fitting TRBD2. The germline V gene has CDR1 LNHDA and CDR2 SQIVND (reference sequence). CDR3 size: 16 residues. After removal of 6 bases from V and 5 bases from J, the junction contained 11 bases not matched to a gene. Here the CDR3 DNA reads TGTGCCAGTAGGGAAAAGGGGACTAGCACCCACAATGAGCAGTTCTTC. Translation gives CASREKGTSTHNEQFF.

This clone showed up just a few times. The rearrangement joins TRBV28 to TRBJ2-7; 8 bases map to TRBD1. The CDR3 extends over 16 amino acids. V was pared by 7 bases and J by 4 bases, with 15 bases of the junction left unmatched. Germline V gene data show CDR1 as MDHEN and CDR2 as SYDVKM. Here the CDR3 DNA reads TGTGCCAGCACCAAGAGAGGACAGGGTCTGGTATACGAGCAGTACTTC. This translates into CASTKRGQGLVYEQYF.

The chain combines TRBV6-2 or TRBV6-3 with TRBJ2-1; D perhaps matches TRBD2 (6 bases). The CDR3 has 16 residues. Germline V gene lookup returns CDR1 MNHEY and CDR2 SVGEGT. Trimming pared 0 bases from V and 9 bases from J, leaving 18 bases between. The CDR3 loop is CASSYSMRDYSIEQFF. For the CDR3, the DNA is TGTGCCAGCAGTTACTCGATGCGGGATTATTCCATTGAGCAGTTCTTC.

There are a few counts of this clone. The CDR3 region is CASSHGPLGTGNSPLHF. The DNA of the CDR3 is TGTGCCAGCAGCCATGGTCCCCTAGGGACAGGGAACTCACCCCTCCACTTT. This rearrangement joins TRBV3-1 (or the pseudogene TRBV3-2) to TRBJ1-6; 9 positions agree with TRBD1. Germline loops: CDR1 LGHDT, CDR2 YNNKEL (reference sequence). J was trimmed by 10 bases and V by 3 bases; bases with no gene match: 13. This CDR3 contains 17 residues.

J is TRBJ1-1 and V is TRBV5-1; D is perhaps TRBD1 (6 bases). Germline CDR1 and CDR2: SGHRS and YFSETQ. This CDR3 spans 14 amino acids. V was shortened by 5 bases and J by 0 bases, with 11 bases between the two germline ends. The CDR3 region is CASRGGQLNTEAFF. The CDR3 DNA reads TGCGCCAGCAGAGGCGGACAGTTGAACACTGAAGCTTTCTTT.

This clone showed up just once. This chain uses TRBV27 with TRBJ2-7; 8 bases are a match to TRBD1. Looked up from germline, CDR1 is MNHEY and CDR2 is SMNVEV (reference sequence). J was trimmed by 4 bases and V by 2 bases; bases with no gene match: 4. This CDR3 is built from 14 residues. In nucleotides, the CDR3 is TGTGCCAGCAGTTTAGCACAGGGGGTTTACGAGCAGTACTTC. Encoded protein: CASSLAQGVYEQYF.

This clone was counted a few times. V and J are TRBV15 and TRBJ1-6; D ambiguous. The CDR3 length is 15 residues. V was shortened by 0 bases and J by 5 bases, with 8 bases between the two germline ends. Germline lookup yields CDR1 LNHNV and CDR2 YYDKDF (reference sequence). CDR3 coding DNA: TGTGCCACCAGCAGAGATTTACAGAATAATTCACCCCTCCACTTT. Protein sequence: CATSRDLQNNSPLHF.

This clone was picked up one time. The J gene is TRBJ1-2, the V gene TRBV18; a weak D match, TRBD1 (6 bases). V was cut by 4 bases and J by 6 bases, with 18 bases left in between. The germline V gene encodes CDR1 KGHSH and CDR2 LQKENI. The CDR3 has 15 amino acids. This CDR3 reads CASSQNPTGSDGYTF. CDR3 sequence (DNA): TGTGCCAGCTCACAAAATCCAACAGGGTCCGATGGCTACACCTTC.

This chain links TRBV5-5 with TRBJ2-3; TRBD2 aligns across 7 bases. The ends lost 3 bases at V and 6 bases at J; junction bases unmatched: 7. This CDR3 is built from 14 residues. The germline V gene encodes CDR1 SGHKS and CDR2 YYEKEE (reference sequence). The CDR3 here is CASSSKRGWDTQYF. CDR3 coding DNA: TGTGCCAGCAGCTCGAAGCGGGGATGGGATACGCAGTATTTT.

This chain connects TRBV6-6 to TRBJ2-4, with TRBD1 identical over 7 bases. Germline CDR1 MNHNY, CDR2 SVGAGI (reference sequence). The CDR3 covers 15 residues. The J segment lost 5 bases and the V segment lost 0 bases, leaving 4 bases of the junction unmatched. The CDR3 DNA is TGTGCCAGCAGTTACTCCACAGGGGTCCAAAACATTCAGTACTTC. This encodes CASSYSTGVQNIQYF.

The V and J genes are TRBV4-3 and TRBJ1-1, with D hard to call. The germline V gene has CDR1 LGHNA and CDR2 YSLEER. V was clipped by 3 bases and J by 4 bases, with 12 bases between them. This CDR3 has 14 amino acids. CDR3 region: CASSQGRVSTEAFF. Here the CDR3 DNA reads TGCGCCAGCAGCCAGGGGAGGGTGAGCACTGAAGCTTTCTTT.

The chain couples TRBV7-3 to TRBJ2-1; a possible D gene is TRBD2 (6 bases). The V gene's germline CDR1 is SGHTA and CDR2 FQGTGA. This CDR3 comprises 16 residues. With 2 bases removed from V and 1 base from J, the gap between germline ends came to 12 bases. This chain's CDR3 is CASSLVGSGSYNEQFF. In DNA, the CDR3 is TGTGCCAGCAGCTTAGTCGGGAGCGGGTCCTACAATGAGCAGTTCTTC.

As concerns this clone: In the same sample, other DNA sequences code for this CDR3. The gene calls are TRBV6-6 and TRBJ1-1, with TRBD1 matching 8 bases. Trimming at V came to 7 bases and at J to 1 base, leaving 5 bases not matched to a gene. There are 14 residues in the CDR3. Germline V gene data show CDR1 as MNHNY and CDR2 as SVGAGI (reference sequence). CDR3 region: CASTRTGRNTEAFF. DNA of the CDR3: TGTGCCAGCACCCGGACAGGGCGGAACACTGAAGCTTTCTTT.

The chain combines TRBV6-5 with TRBJ1-2; no definite D call. Per germline, CDR1 MNHEY and CDR2 SVGAGI. The germline V and J ends were trimmed by 6 bases and 3 bases, with 14 bases remaining between them. The length of the CDR3 is 14 residues. CDR3 region: CASRREGRDYGYTF. CDR3 bases: TGTGCCAGCAGGAGGGAGGGCCGGGACTATGGCTACACCTTC.

The CDR3 nucleotides are TGCGCCTCCAAACTAGCGCCGGCCTACGAGCAGTACTTC. It specifies CASKLAPAYEQYF. This sequence joins TRBV5-1 and TRBJ2-7; 7 bases are a match to TRBD2. Unmatched junction bases numbered 9, after V lost 10 bases and J lost 2 bases. The CDR3 runs 13 residues. CDR1 is SGHRS, CDR2 YFSETQ, per germline.

About this clone itself: The junction departs from germline at one end; a sequencing error may be responsible. The gene calls are TRBV7-2 and TRBJ1-5; no clear D gene. Germline values: CDR1 SGHTA, CDR2 FQGNSA. CDR3 length: 12 residues. In DNA, the CDR3 is TGTGCCAGCAGCTTACGCGGTCTCCCCCTGCATTTT. It yields the protein CASSLRGLPLHF.